The rows below give T cell receptor beta chains drawn from one sample of a study of CD8+CD57+ T cells in acquired aplastic anemia. TCRdb passed the reads through MiXCR, listing each CDR3 protein once. Seen here are fewer than 250,000 distinct CDR3 sequences, over 40% observed once, and the top ten hold just under 20%. Sample: sorted CD4+, CD8+, or CD8+CD57+ T cells (not recorded which) from PBMCs. The receptors derive from a human donor with aplastic anemia. Both conserved end residues are part of each CDR3. The order of the fields is clone size, J gene, D gene, V gene, CDR3 protein, CDR3 DNA. The D gene is left open where the match is weak. Expanded clones are given a class, and other clones once, few, many or no size at all.

>-|TRBJ1-5|-|TRBV15
CATSRDEAGPQPQHF
TGTGCCACCAGCAGAGATGAAGCCGGGCCCCAGCCCCAGCATTTT
>-|TRBJ2-3|-|TRBV9
CASSVGRGASTDTQYF
TGTGCCAGCAGCGTAGGCCGCGGGGCTAGCACAGATACGCAGTATTTT
>many|TRBJ2-1|-|TRBV5-8
CASSLDRSPPFF
TGTGCCAGCAGCCTTGACAGGAGTCCACCCTTCTTC
>-|TRBJ2-5|TRBD2|TRBV7-8
CASSLVLAGGFGVQYF
TGTGCCAGCAGCTTAGTCCTAGCGGGGGGTTTTGGTGTCCAGTACTTC
>-|TRBJ2-7|-|TRBV7-2
CASSLAVASYKQYF
TGTGCCAGCAGCTTAGCTGTGGCCTCCTACAAGCAGTACTTC
>few|TRBJ2-7|TRBD2|TRBV7-2
CASSFTSGDYEQYF
TGTGCCAGCAGCTTCACTAGCGGGGACTACGAGCAGTACTTC
>many|TRBJ2-2|TRBD1|TRBV9
CASSVYGTGNTGELFF
TGTGCCAGCAGCGTATACGGGACAGGGAACACCGGGGAGCTGTTTTTT
>once|TRBJ2-7|TRBD2|TRBV5-1
CASSWGGLGAYEQYF
TGCGCCAGCAGCTGGGGGGGGTTAGGAGCCTACGAGCAGTACTTC
>-|TRBJ1-4|-|TRBV19
CASSWSAANEKLFF
TGTGCCAGTAGCTGGTCAGCCGCCAATGAAAAACTGTTTTTT
>many|TRBJ2-3|TRBD1|TRBV7-3
CASSLGQAPDTQYF
TGTGCCAGCAGCCTCGGACAGGCGCCAGATACGCAGTATTTT
>many|TRBJ2-1|-|TRBV7-9
CASSLWFGQGSHNEQFF
TGTGCCAGCAGCTTATGGTTTGGGCAGGGGAGTCACAATGAGCAGTTCTTC
>-|TRBJ1-1|-|TRBV29-1
CSVSRRDEAFF
TGCAGCGTCTCGAGGAGGGATGAAGCTTTCTTT
>-|TRBJ2-1|TRBD2|TRBV4-1
CASSQDLGAGWGNKQFF
TGCGCCAGCAGCCAAGATCTGGGAGCGGGGTGGGGCAATAAGCAGTTCTTC
>few|TRBJ2-4|TRBD1|TRBV2
CASLGDRGKNIQYF
TGTGCCAGCCTTGGGGACAGGGGAAAAAACATTCAGTACTTC
>-|TRBJ1-2|-|TRBV7-9
CASSLASLAYGYTF
TGTGCCAGCAGCTTAGCGTCCCTGGCCTATGGCTACACCTTC
>-|TRBJ2-7|-|TRBV2
CASRGSFYEQYF
TGTGCCAGCAGAGGGTCTTTCTACGAGCAGTACTTC
>many|TRBJ1-1|TRBD1|TRBV6-1
CASSETGVNTEAFF
TGTGCCAGCAGTGAAACAGGGGTGAACACTGAAGCTTTCTTT
>many|TRBJ2-7|-|TRBV15
CATSRTGVSYEQYF
TGTGCCACCAGCAGAACAGGAGTCTCCTACGAGCAGTACTTC
>-|TRBJ2-1|-|TRBV14
CASSYEGGSRNEQFF
TGTGCCAGCAGTTACGAGGGGGGGTCTCGGAATGAGCAGTTCTTC
>few|TRBJ1-4|-|TRBV2
CASSLLREVNEKLFF
TGTGCCAGCAGTCTTCTAAGGGAGGTTAATGAAAAACTGTTTTTT
>-|TRBJ2-3|-|TRBV20-1
CSAKELASDTQYF
TGCAGTGCGAAGGAACTAGCTTCAGATACGCAGTATTTT
>-|TRBJ1-1|TRBD1|TRBV10-3
CAISVQGASEAFF
TGTGCCATCAGTGTGCAGGGGGCGTCTGAAGCTTTCTTT
>-|TRBJ1-6|-|TRBV25-1
CASSEGRSNSPLHF
TGTGCCAGCAGTGAAGGGCGGAGTAATTCACCCCTCCACTTT
>-|TRBJ2-1|TRBD1|TRBV9
CASSVGTGGLFSYNEQFF
TGTGCCAGCAGCGTCGGGACAGGGGGCCTATTCTCCTACAATGAGCAGTTCTTC
>once|TRBJ2-5|-|TRBV7-9
CASSNHFSGTEETQYF
TGTGCCAGCAGTAACCATTTTTCGGGAACTGAGGAGACCCAGTACTTC
>many|TRBJ2-3|-|TRBV19
CASSSETGGGLGGTDTQYF
TGTGCCAGTAGTTCCGAGACAGGTGGGGGCCTAGGGGGCACAGATACGCAGTATTTT
>many|TRBJ2-3|TRBD2|TRBV15
CATSRDSGGDTQYF
TGTGCCACCAGCAGAGATAGCGGGGGGGATACGCAGTATTTT
>many|TRBJ1-3|-|TRBV20-1
CSAVGGSGNTIYF
TGCAGTGCCGTGGGGGGCTCTGGAAACACCATATATTTT
>many|TRBJ2-7|TRBD1|TRBV7-7
CASSLAEGQEFIF
TGTGCTAGCAGCTTAGCGGAGGGACAGGAGTTTATCTTC
>many|TRBJ1-4|TRBD1|TRBV9
CASSVGGTGINEKLFF
TGTGCCAGCAGCGTGGGGGGGACAGGGATTAATGAAAAACTGTTTTTT
>-|TRBJ2-7|TRBD1|TRBV20-1
CSAKTTGGSYEQYF
TGCAGTGCTAAGACGACAGGGGGCTCCTACGAGCAGTACTTC
>many|TRBJ2-3|-|TRBV24-1
CATSDPPTDTQYF
TGTGCCACCAGTGACCCGCCCACAGATACGCAGTATTTT
>-|TRBJ1-2|TRBD1|TRBV7-8
CASSSQHWTGHFYGYTF
TGTGCCAGCAGCTCGCAGCACTGGACAGGGCACTTCTATGGCTACACCTTC
>many|TRBJ1-1|TRBD1|TRBV19
CASRRDSRPRNTEAFF
TGTGCCAGTAGGAGGGACAGCAGACCCCGGAACACTGAAGCTTTCTTT
>many|TRBJ1-5|-|TRBV12-3/TRBV12-4
CASSPGGGNQPQHF
TGTGCCAGCAGCCCGGGGGGCGGCAATCAGCCCCAGCATTTT
>many|TRBJ2-2|-|TRBV10-1
CASSEEPFGSRTAGELFF
TGCGCCAGCAGTGAGGAACCCTTCGGTTCTCGAACAGCCGGGGAGCTGTTTTTT
>many|TRBJ2-7|-|TRBV13
CASGSWGTSRYEQYF
TGTGCCAGCGGGTCCTGGGGGACCTCCCGCTACGAGCAGTACTTC
>many|TRBJ2-3|TRBD2|TRBV7-3
CASSPNGRGSTDTQYF
TGTGCCAGCAGCCCAAACGGGCGGGGGAGCACAGATACGCAGTATTTT
>-|TRBJ2-2|TRBD1|TRBV5-6
CGSSRTGGTGELFF
TGTGGCAGCAGCCGGACAGGGGGCACCGGGGAGCTGTTTTTT
>-|TRBJ1-5|TRBD1|TRBV5-5
CASTSTGINQPQHF
TGTGCCAGCACCTCGACAGGGATCAATCAGCCCCAGCATTTT
>many|TRBJ1-3|-|TRBV6-6
CASRDTSSGNTIYF
TGTGCCAGCAGAGACACGAGCTCTGGAAACACCATATATTTT
>many|TRBJ1-4|TRBD1|TRBV2
CASSPQGFTNEKLFF
TGTGCCAGCAGTCCACAGGGGTTCACTAATGAAAAACTGTTTTTT
>many|TRBJ2-5|-|TRBV11-3
CASSHGQRGVQETQYF
TGTGCCAGCAGTCATGGACAGCGAGGCGTCCAAGAGACCCAGTACTTC
>many|TRBJ2-7|-|TRBV5-1
CASSLRGEWGITYEQYF
TGCGCCAGCAGCTTGAGGGGGGAGTGGGGGATAACCTACGAGCAGTACTTC
>-|TRBJ2-7|TRBD1|TRBV24-1
CATSDPGTGGQYEQYF
TGTGCCACCAGTGATCCAGGGACAGGGGGCCAGTACGAGCAGTACTTC
>few|TRBJ2-1|-|TRBV18
CASSPRGRGAYNEQFF
TGTGCCAGCTCACCAAGGGGGCGGGGGGCCTACAATGAGCAGTTCTTC
>-|TRBJ2-5|-|TRBV25-1
CASSEWGAGKETQYF
TGTGCCAGCAGTGAATGGGGGGCAGGGAAAGAGACCCAGTACTTC
>many|TRBJ2-7|TRBD2|TRBV4-1
CASSRPGLALYEQYF
TGCGCCAGCAGCCGTCCGGGACTAGCACTCTACGAGCAGTACTTC
>many|TRBJ1-1|-|TRBV5-1
CASSLTAASTEAFF
TGCGCCAGCAGCTTGACCGCCGCGAGCACTGAAGCTTTCTTT
>-|TRBJ2-7|-|TRBV5-1
CASSNGAVDGGEQYF
TGCGCCAGCAGCAATGGAGCCGTGGACGGGGGCGAGCAGTACTTC
>few|TRBJ1-5|TRBD1|TRBV5-1
CASSQYGTGNNQPQHF
TGCGCCAGCAGCCAGTACGGGACAGGGAACAATCAGCCCCAGCATTTT
>many|TRBJ1-2|-|TRBV6-1
CASSAERAMGYTF
TGTGCCAGCAGTGCAGAGAGGGCTATGGGCTACACCTTC
>-|TRBJ1-5|-|TRBV2
CASKAGGLQETQHF
TGTGCCAGCAAGGCGGGGGGGCTCCAAGAGACCCAGCATTTT